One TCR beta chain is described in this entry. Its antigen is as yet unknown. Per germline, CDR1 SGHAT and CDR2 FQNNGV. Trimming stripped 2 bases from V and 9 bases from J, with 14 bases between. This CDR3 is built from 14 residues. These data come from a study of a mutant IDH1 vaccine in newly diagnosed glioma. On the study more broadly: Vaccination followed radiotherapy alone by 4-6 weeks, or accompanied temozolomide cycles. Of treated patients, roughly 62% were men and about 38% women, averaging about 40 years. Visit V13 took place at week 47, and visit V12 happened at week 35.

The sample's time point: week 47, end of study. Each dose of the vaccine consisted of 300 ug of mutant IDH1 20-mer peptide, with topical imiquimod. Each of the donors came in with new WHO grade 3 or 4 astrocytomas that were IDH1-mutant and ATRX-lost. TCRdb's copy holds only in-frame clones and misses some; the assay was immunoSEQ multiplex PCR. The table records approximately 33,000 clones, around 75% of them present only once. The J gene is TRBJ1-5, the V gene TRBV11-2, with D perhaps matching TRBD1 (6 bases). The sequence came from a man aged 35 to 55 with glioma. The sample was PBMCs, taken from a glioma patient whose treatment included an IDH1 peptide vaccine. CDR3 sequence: CASSLQGTPSPQHF. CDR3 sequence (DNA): TGTGCCAGCAGCTTACAGGGGACTCCGTCGCCCCAGCATTTT.